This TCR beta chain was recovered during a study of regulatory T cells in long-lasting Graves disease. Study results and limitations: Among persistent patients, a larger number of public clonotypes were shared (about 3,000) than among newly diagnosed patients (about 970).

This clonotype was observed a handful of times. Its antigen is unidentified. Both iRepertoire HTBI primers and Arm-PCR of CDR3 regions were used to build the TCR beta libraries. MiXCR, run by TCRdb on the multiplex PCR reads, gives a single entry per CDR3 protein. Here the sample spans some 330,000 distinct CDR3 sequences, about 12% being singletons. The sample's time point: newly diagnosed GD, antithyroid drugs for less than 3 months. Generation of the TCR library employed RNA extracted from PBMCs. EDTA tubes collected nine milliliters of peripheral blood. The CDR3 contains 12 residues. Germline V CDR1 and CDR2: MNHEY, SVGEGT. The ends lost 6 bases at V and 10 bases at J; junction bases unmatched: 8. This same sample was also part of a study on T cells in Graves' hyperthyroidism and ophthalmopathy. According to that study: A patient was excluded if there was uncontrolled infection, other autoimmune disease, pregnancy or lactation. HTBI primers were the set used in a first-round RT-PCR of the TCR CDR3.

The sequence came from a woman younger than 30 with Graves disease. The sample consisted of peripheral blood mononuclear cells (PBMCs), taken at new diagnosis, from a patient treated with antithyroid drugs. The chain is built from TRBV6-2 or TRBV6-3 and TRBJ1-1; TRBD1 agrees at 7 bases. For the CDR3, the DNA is TGTGCCAGCAGGGGGACAGCTACGCGAGCTTTCTTT. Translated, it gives CASRGTATRAFF.